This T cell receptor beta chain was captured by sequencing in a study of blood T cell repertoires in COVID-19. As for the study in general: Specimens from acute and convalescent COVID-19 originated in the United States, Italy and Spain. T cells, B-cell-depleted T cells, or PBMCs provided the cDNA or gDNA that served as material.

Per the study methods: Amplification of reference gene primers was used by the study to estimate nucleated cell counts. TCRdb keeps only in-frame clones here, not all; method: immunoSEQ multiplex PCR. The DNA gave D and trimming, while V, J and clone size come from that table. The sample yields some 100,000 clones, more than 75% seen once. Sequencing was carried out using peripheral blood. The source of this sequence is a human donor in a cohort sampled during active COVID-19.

In nucleotides, the CDR3 is TGTGCTAGTGCAACTAGCGGGAGTGTGACCCAGTACTTC. This encodes CASATSGSVTQYF. The V call is TRBV12-5, the J call TRBJ2-5, with 11 positions matching TRBD2. The germline V gene encodes CDR1 LGHNT and CDR2 FRNRAP. This CDR3 is 13 amino acids long. V gave up 7 bases and J gave up 7 bases; unmatched junction bases: 5.